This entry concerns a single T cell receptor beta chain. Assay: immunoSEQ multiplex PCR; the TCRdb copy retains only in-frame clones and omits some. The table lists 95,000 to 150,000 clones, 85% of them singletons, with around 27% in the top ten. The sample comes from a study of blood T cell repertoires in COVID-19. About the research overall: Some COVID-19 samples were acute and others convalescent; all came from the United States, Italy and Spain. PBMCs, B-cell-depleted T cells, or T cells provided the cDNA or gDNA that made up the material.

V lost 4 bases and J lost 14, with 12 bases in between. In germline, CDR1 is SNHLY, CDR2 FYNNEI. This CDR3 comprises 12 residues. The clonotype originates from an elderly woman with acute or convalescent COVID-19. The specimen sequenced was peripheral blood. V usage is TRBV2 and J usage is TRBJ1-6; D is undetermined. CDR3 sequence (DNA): TGTGCCAGCAGTGTCCTCTCAGCGTCCCTCCACTTT. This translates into CASSVLSASLHF.